The source of this TCR beta chain is a study of blood T cell repertoires in COVID-19. Original processing methods: Amplification of reference gene primers was used by the study to estimate nucleated cell counts. The method was immunoSEQ multiplex PCR; TCRdb's version includes in-frame clones alone and lacks a portion of them. V and J calls and clone size are those listed in that table; D and trimming were worked out from the DNA. This table holds some 70,000 clones, approximately 88% found once. The CDR3 totals 16 residues. The ends were cut back, 0 bases at V and 5 bases at J, with 16 bases in the middle. Per the germline V gene, CDR1 is GTSNPN and CDR2 is SVGIG (reference sequence).

The origin of this receptor is a human donor in a cohort sampled during active COVID-19. V gene TRBV30 combines with J gene TRBJ2-2; a weak D match, TRBD2 (5 bases). The source material was peripheral blood. CDR3 protein: CAWSVGEVGRTGELFF. The CDR3 region has the DNA TGTGCCTGGAGTGTCGGGGAAGTAGGTAGAACCGGGGAGCTGTTTTTT.